This T cell receptor beta chain was captured in a study of immune evolution from preneoplasia to lung adenocarcinoma. Profiled with immunoSEQ multiplex PCR; TCRdb holds only in-frame clones, not every one. The sample contains about 4,900 clones, 88% of which appear only once. Findings and limits, study-wide: From normal lung to invasive adenocarcinoma, top clone frequencies appeared to decrease. Normal lung had highest clonality; later lesions appeared denser, more diverse.

Points on this clone: Antigen specificity is unknown.

Germline values: CDR1 MDHEN, CDR2 SYDVKM. Trimming cost V 7 bases and J 5 bases, with 8 bases left between them. The CDR3 consists of 12 residues. Macro-dissection enriched premalignant or tumor cells before nucleic acid extraction. This receptor was obtained from a person between 65 and 79 years old with lung adenocarcinoma. The rearrangement joins TRBV28 to TRBJ2-2, with D unresolved. The specimen was FFPE atypical adenomatous hyperplasia tissue from the lung. Subset in this sample: atypical adenomatous hyperplasia (AAH), lung preneoplasia. CDR3 nucleotide sequence: TGTGCCAGCACGACCTTGACCGGGGAGCTGTTTTTT. Protein sequence: CASTTLTGELFF.